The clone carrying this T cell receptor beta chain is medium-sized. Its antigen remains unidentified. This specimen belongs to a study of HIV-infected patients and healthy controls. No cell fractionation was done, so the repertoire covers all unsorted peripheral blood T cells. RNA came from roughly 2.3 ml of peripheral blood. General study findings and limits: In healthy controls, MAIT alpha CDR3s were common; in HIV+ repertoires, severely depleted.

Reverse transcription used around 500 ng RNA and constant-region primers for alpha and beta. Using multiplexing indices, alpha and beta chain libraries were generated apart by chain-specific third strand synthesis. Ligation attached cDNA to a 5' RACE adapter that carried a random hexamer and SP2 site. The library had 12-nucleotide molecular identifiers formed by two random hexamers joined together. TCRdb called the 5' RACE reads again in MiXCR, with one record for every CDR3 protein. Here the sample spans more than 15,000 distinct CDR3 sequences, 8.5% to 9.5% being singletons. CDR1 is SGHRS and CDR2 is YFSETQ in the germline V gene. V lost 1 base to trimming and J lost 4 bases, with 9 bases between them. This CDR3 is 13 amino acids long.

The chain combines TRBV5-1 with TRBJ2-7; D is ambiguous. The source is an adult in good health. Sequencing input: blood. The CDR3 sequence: CASSLNGIYEQYF. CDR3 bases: TGCGCCAGCAGCTTGAATGGGATATACGAGCAGTACTTC.